This TCR beta chain was sequenced during a study of CD8 T cells in ankylosing spondylitis. This clonotype has a count of ten or more. Its antigen is not known. One entry per CDR3 protein results from TCRdb running MiXCR on the 5' RACE reads. The data show roughly 250,000 distinct CDR3 sequences, with about 9.1% seen just once and under 7.5% held by the top ten. The study, taken as a whole, reports: The study looked at matched synovial fluid samples from ankylosing spondylitis patients. Disease-linked clones were reported to be significantly enriched there.

Germline V gene lookup returns CDR1 DFQATT and CDR2 SNEGSKA (reference sequence). V was clipped by 0 bases and J by 2 bases, with 4 bases between them. The CDR3 extends over 12 amino acids. This sequence joins TRBV20-1 and TRBJ2-5; D is ambiguous. This sequence was found in a male donor with ankylosing spondylitis or in good health (not recorded which). Sequenced sample: blood, either unsorted or a sorted T cell fraction (not recorded which). The DNA for the CDR3 is TGCAGTGCTAGAGAAGGTCAAGAGACCCAGTACTTC. Its translation is CSAREGQETQYF.